This TCR beta chain was documented in a study of blood T cell repertoires in COVID-19. Germline V gives CDR1 SQVTM, CDR2 ANQGSEA. The CDR3 covers 13 residues. With 4 bases removed from V and 1 base from J, the gap between germline ends came to 11 bases. Participants' reported clinical history set cohort assignment. Authors' analysis steps: Estimated nucleated cell counts came from reference gene primer amplification. Assay: immunoSEQ multiplex PCR; the TCRdb copy retains only in-frame clones and omits some. The V and J calls and the clone size are those of that table, but D and trimming were determined from the DNA. The sample contains some 270,000 clones, 85% to 90% of which appear only once.

The sequence derives from a young woman with acute COVID-19. The V gene is TRBV29-1, the J gene TRBJ2-7, with D tentatively TRBD2 (6 bases). Sequenced input: PBMCs or T cells enriched from blood (not recorded which). CDR3 sequence reads: CSVVMGGSYEQYF. CDR3 sequence (DNA): TGCAGCGTTGTGATGGGGGGATCCTACGAGCAGTACTTC.